This T cell receptor (beta chain) was observed in a study of blood T cells in healthy people across ages. Study observations and caveats: Changes in expanded clonotypes were possibly confounded, as the CMV status of donors was unknown. A greater number of naive CD4+ cells and higher diversity distinguished long-lived donors from aged donors.

V lost 0 bases and J 11 bases, leaving 13 bases between the germline ends. The CDR3 spans 13 residues. Germline CDR1 reads MNHEY; CDR2 reads SMNVEV (reference sequence). Then a second PCR, running roughly 7 to 11 cycles, was carried out with a sample-barcoded 5' primer and a J-beta primer mix. Unique molecular identifiers of 12 random nucleotides labeled each cDNA. TCRdb ran MiXCR on the 5' RACE reads and lists one entry per CDR3 protein. Among about 1.8 million distinct CDR3 sequences listed, around half were seen once. This clonotype was detected a few times. What it recognizes is unknown. Roughly 9 milliliters of peripheral blood were drawn from each donor.

Sequenced input: blood. The sequence was obtained from a middle-aged woman in good health. The chain has TRBV27 and TRBJ2-5; D perhaps matches TRBD1 (6 bases). DNA for the CDR3: TGTGCCAGCAGTTTATCACAGGGATCTGAGCAGTACTTC. This codes for CASSLSQGSEQYF.